One sample yielded the 23 T cell receptor beta chains listed below, sequenced in a study of CD8 T cells in Susac syndrome. An input of about 0.5 to 1 ug of RNA was subjected to reverse transcription using random hexamers. TCRdb reanalysed the immunoSEQ multiplex PCR reads using MiXCR and keeps one entry per CDR3 protein. The data show some 180,000 distinct CDR3 sequences, over 85% seen once. Sequences were obtained from CD4+ T cells from PBMCs. These receptors were taken from a human donor in good health.

CDR3: CATSRERVKSEQYF. The CDR3 bases are TGTGCCACCAGCAGAGAGAGGGTGAAGAGCGAGCAGTACTTC. The gene calls are TRBV15 and TRBJ2-7; D is possibly TRBD2 (5 bases). The germline V gene has CDR1 LNHNV and CDR2 YYDKDF (reference sequence). The CDR3 has 14 amino acids. V dropped 0 bases and J dropped 6 bases, with 12 bases sitting between them. Variable domain in full (rest from reference TRBV15 and TRBJ2-7): DAMVIQNPRYQVTQFGKPVTLSCSQTLNHNVMYWYQQKSSQAPKLLFHYYDKDFNNEADTPDNFQSRRPNTSFCFLDIRSPGLGDTAMYLCATSRERVKSEQYFGPGTRLTVT.

The J gene is TRBJ2-6, the V gene TRBV19; 14 positions agree with TRBD2. Germline V gives CDR1 LNHDA, CDR2 SQIVND (reference sequence). The CDR3 sequence is 17 residues long. Trimming took 7 bases from V and 3 from J; bases not matched to a gene: 5. CDR3 nucleotide sequence: TGTGCCAGTACCCGGGGACTAGCGGGAGTTGGGGCCAACGTCCTGACTTTC. It is translated as CASTRGLAGVGANVLTF.

The chain is built from TRBV12-3 or TRBV12-4 and TRBJ1-1; unclear D gene. The CDR3 is 12 amino acids. The ends were cut back, 7 bases at V and 5 bases at J, with 11 bases in the middle. The CDR3 loop is CASKGSGTEAFF. The CDR3 region has the DNA TGTGCCAGCAAGGGAAGCGGGACTGAAGCTTTCTTT.

The V call is TRBV5-1, the J call TRBJ2-7, with 7 bases lining up with TRBD1. Germline V gives CDR1 SGHRS, CDR2 YFSETQ. This CDR3 has 14 residues. Trimming cost V 3 bases and J 0 bases; bases outside gene matches: 3. The CDR3 bases are TGCGCCAGCAGCTCGACAGGGTCCTCCTACGAGCAGTACTTC. Its protein is CASSSTGSSYEQYF.

The CDR3 DNA reads as TGCAGCGTTGGGACAGGAGGGAGCACTGAAGCTTTCTTT. Its protein product is CSVGTGGSTEAFF. The V and J genes are TRBV29-1 and TRBJ1-1; 7 bases map to TRBD1. V dropped 4 bases and J dropped 4; count of bases not matched to a gene: 6. The CDR3 covers 13 residues. The V gene's germline CDR1 is SQVTM and CDR2 ANQGSEA.

This clonotype was seen once. The chain carries TRBV30 and TRBJ2-3; D possibly uses TRBD1 or TRBD2 (5 bases each). The CDR3 is made up of 14 amino acids. With 5 bases removed from V and 5 bases from J, the gap between germline ends came to 17 bases. Germline V gene data show CDR1 as GTSNPN and CDR2 as SVGIG (reference sequence). The DNA for the CDR3 is TGTGCCTGGTCCCGGGGCCTCATGGGAGATACGCAGTATTTT. It encodes CAWSRGLMGDTQYF.

This clonotype was seen a single time. The chain joins TRBV7-8 to TRBJ2-7; TRBD2 matches 8 bases. The CDR3 length is 14 residues. V lost 1 base to trimming and J lost 6 bases; unmatched junction nucleotides: 5. CDR1 is SGHVS and CDR2 is FQNEAQ in the germline V gene. CDR3 nucleotides: TGTGCCAGCAGCTTAGGGACTAGCTTTCTCGAGCAGTACTTC. This encodes CASSLGTSFLEQYF.

The chain uses TRBV29-1 and TRBJ2-5, with 15 bases lining up with TRBD2. V shed 7 bases and J 2 bases; nucleotides not matched to a gene: 2. The length of the CDR3 is 14 residues. In germline, CDR1 is SQVTM, CDR2 ANQGSEA. This chain's CDR3 is CSGGLAGGQETQYF. CDR3 DNA: TGCAGCGGGGGACTAGCGGGAGGACAAGAGACCCAGTACTTC.

The rearrangement links TRBV30 to TRBJ2-5; D possibly uses TRBD1 or TRBD2 (5 bases each). Germline assignment: CDR1 GTSNPN and CDR2 SVGIG (reference sequence). The ends were cut back, 0 bases at V and 5 bases at J, with 10 bases in the middle. CDR3 size: 13 residues. The CDR3 reads CAWSVGVSETQYF. The CDR3 region has the DNA TGTGCCTGGAGTGTGGGGGTTAGTGAGACCCAGTACTTC.

The CDR3 DNA reads TGCGCCAGCAGCCTCACCGGGACTAGCGGCAATGAGCAGTTCTTC. Encoded protein: CASSLTGTSGNEQFF. The rearrangement uses TRBV5-1 and TRBJ2-1; 11 bases fit TRBD2. The CDR3 length is 15 residues. The V segment lost 4 bases and the J segment 6 bases; nucleotides outside the gene matches: 6. Per the germline V gene, CDR1 is SGHRS and CDR2 is YFSETQ.

This chain connects TRBV2 to TRBJ2-7; 9 nucleotides agree with TRBD1. The CDR3 has 14 amino acids. Germline-derived CDR1 and CDR2 are SNHLY and FYNNEI. V lost 4 bases and J lost 4; bases outside the gene matches: 5. As DNA, the CDR3 is TGTGCCAGCAGTGGCGACAGGGGGTATTACGAGCAGTACTTC. It is translated as CASSGDRGYYEQYF.

The J gene is TRBJ2-5, the V gene TRBV7-9; 9 positions match TRBD2. Per germline, CDR1 SEHNR and CDR2 FQNEAQ (reference sequence). With V trimmed by 6 bases and J by 5 bases, 7 bases remained unmatched. The CDR3 totals 14 residues. In DNA form, the CDR3 reads TGTGCCAGCAGGCCAGTAGCGGGAGTGGAGACCCAGTACTTC. Protein: CASRPVAGVETQYF.

The chain employs TRBV5-4 and TRBJ1-1, with D possibly matching TRBD1 (5 bases). Between the trimmed V and J ends, which lost 3 bases and 8 bases, there was a span of 14 bases. The germline gives CDR1 SGHNT, CDR2 YYREEE (reference sequence). This CDR3 spans 13 amino acids. CDR3 sequence: CASSSGAWGEAFF. The CDR3 bases are TGTGCCAGCAGCTCCGGGGCCTGGGGCGAAGCTTTCTTT.

The chain couples TRBV29-1 to TRBJ2-5; possibly TRBD1 for D (6 bases). Per the germline V gene, CDR1 is SQVTM and CDR2 is ANQGSEA. The ends were cut back, 1 base at V and 4 bases at J, with 13 bases in the middle. The CDR3 consists of 14 residues. The DNA of the CDR3 is TGCAGCGTTGAAGCAAACAGGGTAGGAGAGACCCAGTACTTC. Amino acid sequence: CSVEANRVGETQYF.

The chain joins TRBV27 to TRBJ2-1; D is ambiguous. The CDR3 loop spans 14 amino acids. CDR1 and CDR2 from the germline V gene are MNHEY and SMNVEV (reference sequence). Trimming pared 7 bases from V and 3 bases from J, leaving 13 bases between. The CDR3, as DNA: TGTGCCAGCAAACCCGGGTTTATCTACAATGAGCAGTTCTTC. It encodes CASKPGFIYNEQFF.

V and J are TRBV15 and TRBJ1-5; D is uncertain. V lost 0 bases and J lost 9, with 18 bases in between. This CDR3 comprises 16 residues. Germline V lookup: CDR1 LNHNV, CDR2 YYDKDF (reference sequence). CDR3 nucleotide sequence: TGTGCCACCAGCAGAGATTTAGCTACAAGTGGTGGGCCCCAGCATTTT. Protein product: CATSRDLATSGGPQHF. Full variable domain (missing parts from reference TRBV15 and TRBJ1-5): DAMVIQNPRYQVTQFGKPVTLSCSQTLNHNVMYWYQQKSSQAPKLLFHYYDKDFNNEADTPDNFQSRRPNTSFCFLDIRSPGLGDTAMYLCATSRDLATSGGPQHFGDGTRLSIL.

As DNA, the CDR3 is TGCAGTGGTGCGGACCCTTGGGGAGAGACCCAGTACTTC. This translates into CSGADPWGETQYF. This chain joins TRBV20-1 and TRBJ2-5; D remains ambiguous. The CDR3 is 13 residues long. Germline V gene lookup returns CDR1 DFQATT and CDR2 SNEGSKA (reference sequence). V was trimmed by 7 bases and J by 4 bases, leaving 16 bases between them.

The rearrangement joins TRBV4-2 to TRBJ2-6; D gene ambiguous. The ends were cut back, 0 bases at V and 6 bases at J, with 12 bases in the middle. CDR1 is LGHNA, CDR2 YNFKEQ, per germline. CDR3 size: 16 residues. The CDR3 coding sequence is TGTGCCAGCAGCCAAGATTGGGGAAATGAGGCCAACGTCCTGACTTTC. It is translated as CASSQDWGNEANVLTF.

CDR3 in DNA: TGCAGCGTCATGGGACAGGGGGCCGTAGAGACCCAGTACTTC. Protein product: CSVMGQGAVETQYF. The genes are TRBV29-1 and TRBJ2-5, with 12 bases lining up with TRBD1. The CDR3 contains 14 residues. With 6 bases clipped from V and 4 bases from J, the junction kept 6 bases outside the gene matches. CDR1 SQVTM and CDR2 ANQGSEA come from the germline V gene.

The genes are TRBV7-9 and TRBJ2-1; TRBD1 aligns across 7 bases. This CDR3 is built from 15 residues. J was trimmed by 4 bases and V by 3 bases; bases with no gene match: 6. The germline V gene encodes CDR1 SEHNR and CDR2 FQNEAQ (reference sequence). CDR3 region: CASSFRGQMYNEQFF. The CDR3 DNA is TGTGCCAGCAGCTTTCGGGGACAGATGTACAATGAGCAGTTCTTC.

The chain combines TRBV28 with TRBJ1-2; TRBD1 matches 7 bases. The CDR3 is 16 residues long. Germline V gene data show CDR1 as MDHEN and CDR2 as SYDVKM. J lost 2 bases, V lost 4 bases, and 10 bases had no gene match. The CDR3 DNA follows: TGTGCCAGCAGTTCCCCGCCTGAACAGGGGAACTATGGCTACACCTTC. Translation gives CASSSPPEQGNYGYTF.

The J gene is TRBJ2-1, the V gene TRBV6-1, with 9 bases fitting TRBD1. The CDR3 has 13 residues. CDR1 and CDR2 from the germline V gene are MNHNS and SASEGT. J gave up 9 bases and V 5 bases, and 5 bases lay outside the gene matches. In DNA form, the CDR3 reads TGTGCCAGCAGTCCAAGGGACAGGGTTGAGCAGTTCTTC. It is translated as CASSPRDRVEQFF.

CDR3 in DNA: TGCGCCAGCAGCTTGGGGACAGGACTTAGCAATGAGCAGTTCTTC. This translates into CASSLGTGLSNEQFF. J is TRBJ2-1 and V is TRBV5-1, with TRBD1 matching over 7 bases. The V segment lost 0 bases and the J segment 6 bases; nucleotides outside the gene matches: 6. The CDR3 runs 15 residues. The germline CDR1 and CDR2 sequences are SGHRS and YFSETQ.